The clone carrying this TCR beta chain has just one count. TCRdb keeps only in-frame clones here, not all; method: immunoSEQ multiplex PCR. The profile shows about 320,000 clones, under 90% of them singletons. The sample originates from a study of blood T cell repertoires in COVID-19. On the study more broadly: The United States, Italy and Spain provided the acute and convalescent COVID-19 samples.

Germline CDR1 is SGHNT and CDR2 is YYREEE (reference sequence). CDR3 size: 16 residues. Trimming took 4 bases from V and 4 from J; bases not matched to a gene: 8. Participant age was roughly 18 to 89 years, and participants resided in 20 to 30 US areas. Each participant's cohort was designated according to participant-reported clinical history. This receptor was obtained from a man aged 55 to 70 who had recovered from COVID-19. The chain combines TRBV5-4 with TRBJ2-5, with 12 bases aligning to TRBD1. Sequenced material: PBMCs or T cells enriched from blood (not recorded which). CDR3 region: CASSPGTGGRVETQYF. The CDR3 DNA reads TGTGCCAGCAGCCCTGGGACAGGGGGCCGGGTAGAGACCCAGTACTTC.